Described below is a single T cell receptor (beta chain) sequence and its context. These data belong to a study of blood T cell repertoires in COVID-19. Study background: The United States, Italy and Spain provided the acute and convalescent COVID-19 samples. PBMCs, B-cell-depleted T cells, or T cells were the source of the cDNA or gDNA that made up the material.

Trimming stripped 2 bases from V and 10 bases from J, with 21 bases between. Germline V gene lookup returns CDR1 MNHEY and CDR2 SMNVEV (reference sequence). This CDR3 has 16 amino acids. In the original processing: Amplifying reference gene primers gave estimates of nucleated cell counts. The method was immunoSEQ multiplex PCR; TCRdb's version includes in-frame clones alone and lacks a portion of them. That table gives V, J and clone size, and the DNA gave D and trimming. The top ten clones hold approximately 6.3% of a sample with 200,000 to 300,000 clones, around 85% of them seen once. The rearrangement links TRBV27 to TRBJ2-1; TRBD2 is a possible D gene (5 bases). Sequenced material: peripheral blood. The receptor comes from a woman aged 55-70 years with active or convalescent COVID-19. This CDR3 reads CASSLASGWGSGEQFF. The CDR3 DNA reads as TGTGCCAGCAGTTTAGCCTCGGGGTGGGGTTCGGGGGAGCAGTTCTTC.